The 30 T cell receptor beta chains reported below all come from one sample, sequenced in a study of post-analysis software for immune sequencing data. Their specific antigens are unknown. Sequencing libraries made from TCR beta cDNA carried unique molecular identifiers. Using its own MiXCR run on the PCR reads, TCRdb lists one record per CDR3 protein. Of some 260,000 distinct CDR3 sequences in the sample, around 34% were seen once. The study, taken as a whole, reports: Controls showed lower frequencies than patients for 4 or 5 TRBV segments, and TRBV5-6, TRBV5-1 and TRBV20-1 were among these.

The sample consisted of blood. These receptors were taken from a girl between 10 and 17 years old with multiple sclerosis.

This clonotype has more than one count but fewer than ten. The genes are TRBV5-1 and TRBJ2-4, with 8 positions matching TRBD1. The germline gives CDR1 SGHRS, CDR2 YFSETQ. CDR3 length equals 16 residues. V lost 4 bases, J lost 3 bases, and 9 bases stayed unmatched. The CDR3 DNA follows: TGCGCCAGCAGCCAGGGGGCTAGCGTCGACAAAAACATTCAGTACTTC. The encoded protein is CASSQGASVDKNIQYF.

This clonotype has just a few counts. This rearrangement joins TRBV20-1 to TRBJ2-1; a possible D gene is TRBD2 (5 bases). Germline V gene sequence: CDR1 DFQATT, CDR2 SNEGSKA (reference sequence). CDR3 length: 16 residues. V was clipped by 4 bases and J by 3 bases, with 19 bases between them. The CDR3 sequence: CSAIASGIGGYNEQFF. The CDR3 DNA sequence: TGCAGTGCTATAGCCTCGGGAATTGGAGGCTACAATGAGCAGTTCTTC.

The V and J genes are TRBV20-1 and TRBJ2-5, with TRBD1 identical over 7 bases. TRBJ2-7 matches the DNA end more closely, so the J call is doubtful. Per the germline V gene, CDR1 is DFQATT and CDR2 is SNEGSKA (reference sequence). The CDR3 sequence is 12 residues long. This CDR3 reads CSTTGDRYEQYF. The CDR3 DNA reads TGCAGTACTACAGGGGATAGATACGAGCAGTACTTC.

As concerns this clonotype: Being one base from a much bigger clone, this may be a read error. This CDR3 reads CASSQVSRYTF. Written as DNA, the CDR3 is TGCGCCAGCAGCCAAGTGAGCAGGTACACCTTC. The chain combines TRBV4-1 with TRBJ1-2; D unresolved. CDR3 length: 11 residues. Germline loops: CDR1 MGHRA, CDR2 YSYEKL. The V end was cut by 1 base, the J end by 11 bases, with 8 bases between.

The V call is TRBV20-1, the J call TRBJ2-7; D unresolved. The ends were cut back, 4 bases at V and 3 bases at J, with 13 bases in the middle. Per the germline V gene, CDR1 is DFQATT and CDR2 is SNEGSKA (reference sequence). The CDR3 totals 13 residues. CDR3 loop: CSATMTLNYEQYF. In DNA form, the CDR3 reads TGCAGTGCTACAATGACACTAAACTACGAGCAGTACTTC.

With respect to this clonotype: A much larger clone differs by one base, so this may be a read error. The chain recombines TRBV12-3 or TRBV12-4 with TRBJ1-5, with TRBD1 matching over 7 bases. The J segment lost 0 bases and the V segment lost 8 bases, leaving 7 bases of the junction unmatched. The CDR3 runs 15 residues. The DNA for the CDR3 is TGTGCCAGCGGCGGACAGGTCCTTAGCAATCAGCCCCAGCATTTT. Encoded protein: CASGGQVLSNQPQHF.

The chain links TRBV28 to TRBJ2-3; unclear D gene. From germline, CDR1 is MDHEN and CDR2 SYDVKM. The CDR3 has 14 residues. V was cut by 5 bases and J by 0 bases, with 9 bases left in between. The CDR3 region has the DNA TGTGCCAGCAGTCCCTGGGCGAGCACAGATACGCAGTATTTT. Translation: CASSPWASTDTQYF.

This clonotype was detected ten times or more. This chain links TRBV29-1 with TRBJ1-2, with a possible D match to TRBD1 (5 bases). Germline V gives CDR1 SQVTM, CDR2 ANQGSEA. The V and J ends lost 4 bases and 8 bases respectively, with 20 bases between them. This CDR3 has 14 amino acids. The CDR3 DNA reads TGCAGCGTTGTTCTTCTTGGGCAGGGTGGAGGCTACACCTTC. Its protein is CSVVLLGQGGGYTF.

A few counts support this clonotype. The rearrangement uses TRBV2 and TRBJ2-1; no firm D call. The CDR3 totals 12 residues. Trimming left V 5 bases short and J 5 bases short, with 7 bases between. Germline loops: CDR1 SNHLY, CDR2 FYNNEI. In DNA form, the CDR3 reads TGTGCCAGCAGTAAAGGTGACAATGAGCAGTTCTTC. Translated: CASSKGDNEQFF. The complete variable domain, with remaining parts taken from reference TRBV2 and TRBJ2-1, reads EPEVTQTPSHQVTQMGQEVILRCVPISNHLYFYWYRQILGQKVEFLVSFYNNEISEKSEIFDDQFSVERPDGSNFTLKIRSTKLEDSAMYFCASSKGDNEQFFGPGTRLTVL.

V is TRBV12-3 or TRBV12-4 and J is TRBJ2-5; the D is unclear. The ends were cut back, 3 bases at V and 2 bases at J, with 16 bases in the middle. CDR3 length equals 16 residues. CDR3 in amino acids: CASSLALSGPQETQYF. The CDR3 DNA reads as TGTGCCAGCAGTTTGGCCCTCTCCGGGCCTCAAGAGACCCAGTACTTC.

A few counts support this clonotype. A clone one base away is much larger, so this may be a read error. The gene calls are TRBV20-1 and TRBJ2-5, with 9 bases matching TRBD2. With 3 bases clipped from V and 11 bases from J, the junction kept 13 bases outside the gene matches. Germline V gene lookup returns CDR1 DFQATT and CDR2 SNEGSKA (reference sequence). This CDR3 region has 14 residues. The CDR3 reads CSARPSGTLWEQYF. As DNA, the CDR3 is TGCAGTGCTAGGCCTAGCGGGACCCTCTGGGAGCAGTACTTC.

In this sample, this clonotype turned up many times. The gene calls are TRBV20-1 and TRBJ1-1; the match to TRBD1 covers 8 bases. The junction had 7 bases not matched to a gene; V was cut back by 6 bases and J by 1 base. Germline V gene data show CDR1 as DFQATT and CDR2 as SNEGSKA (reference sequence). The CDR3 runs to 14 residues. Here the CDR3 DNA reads TGCAGTGCCTATTCCGACAGGGGGAACACTGAAGCTTTCTTT. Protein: CSAYSDRGNTEAFF.

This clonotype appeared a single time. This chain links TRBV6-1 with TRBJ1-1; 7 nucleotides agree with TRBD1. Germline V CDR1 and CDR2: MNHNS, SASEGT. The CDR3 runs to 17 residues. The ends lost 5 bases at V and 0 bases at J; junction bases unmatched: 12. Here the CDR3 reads CASSRDRNSHLNTEAFF. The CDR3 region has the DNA TGTGCCAGCAGTCGGGACAGAAACAGTCATTTGAACACTGAAGCTTTCTTT.

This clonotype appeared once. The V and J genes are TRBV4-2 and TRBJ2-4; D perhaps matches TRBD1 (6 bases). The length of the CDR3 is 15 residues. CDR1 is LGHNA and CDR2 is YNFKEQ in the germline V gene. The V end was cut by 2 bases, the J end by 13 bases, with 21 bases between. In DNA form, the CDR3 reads TGTGCCAGCAGCCAAACCGGGGCAGGGGCCTATGAGCAGTACTTC. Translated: CASSQTGAGAYEQYF.

CDR3 DNA: TGTGCCAGCAGAGCCGACAGGCCCCGCTACGAGCAGTACTTC. Encoded protein: CASRADRPRYEQYF. The genes are TRBV28 and TRBJ2-7, with D possibly matching TRBD1 (6 bases). This CDR3 comprises 14 residues. CDR1 and CDR2 (germline): MDHEN, SYDVKM. The V end lost 6 bases, the J end lost 3 bases, and 15 bases lay between the germline ends.

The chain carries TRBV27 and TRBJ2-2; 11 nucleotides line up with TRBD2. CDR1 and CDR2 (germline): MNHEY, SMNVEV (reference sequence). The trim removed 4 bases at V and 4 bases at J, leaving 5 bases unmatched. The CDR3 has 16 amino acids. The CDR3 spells CASSSLAGGLTGELFF. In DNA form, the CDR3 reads TGTGCCAGCAGTTCCTTAGCGGGGGGGCTCACCGGGGAGCTGTTTTTT.

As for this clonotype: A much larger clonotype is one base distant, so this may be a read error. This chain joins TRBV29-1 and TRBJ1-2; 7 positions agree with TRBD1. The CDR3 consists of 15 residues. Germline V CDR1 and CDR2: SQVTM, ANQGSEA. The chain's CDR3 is CSAEPGQQPRAGYTF. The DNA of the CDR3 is TGCAGCGCTGAACCGGGACAGCAGCCGAGGGCTGGCTACACCTTC.

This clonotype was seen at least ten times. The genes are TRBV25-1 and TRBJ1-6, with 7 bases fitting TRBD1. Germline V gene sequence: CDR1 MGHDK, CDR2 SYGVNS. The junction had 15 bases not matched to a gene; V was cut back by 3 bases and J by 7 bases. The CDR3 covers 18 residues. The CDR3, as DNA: TGTGCCAGCAGTGATCGCCCACCCGAGGGACAGCCAAATTCACCCCTCCACTTT. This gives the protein CASSDRPPEGQPNSPLHF.

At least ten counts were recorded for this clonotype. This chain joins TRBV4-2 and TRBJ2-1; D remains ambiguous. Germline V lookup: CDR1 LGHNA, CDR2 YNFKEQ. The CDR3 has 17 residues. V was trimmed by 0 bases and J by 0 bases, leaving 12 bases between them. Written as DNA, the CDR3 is TGTGCCAGCAGCCAAGAGCAGATCGGAAGCTCCTACAATGAGCAGTTCTTC. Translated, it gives CASSQEQIGSSYNEQFF.

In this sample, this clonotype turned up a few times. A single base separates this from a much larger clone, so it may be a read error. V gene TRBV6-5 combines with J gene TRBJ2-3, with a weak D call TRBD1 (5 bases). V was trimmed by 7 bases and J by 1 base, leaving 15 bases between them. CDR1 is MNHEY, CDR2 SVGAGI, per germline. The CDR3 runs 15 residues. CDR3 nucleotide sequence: TGTGCCAGCAATGCAGGGATGTCCCGCACAGATACGCAGTATTTT. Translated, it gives CASNAGMSRTDTQYF.

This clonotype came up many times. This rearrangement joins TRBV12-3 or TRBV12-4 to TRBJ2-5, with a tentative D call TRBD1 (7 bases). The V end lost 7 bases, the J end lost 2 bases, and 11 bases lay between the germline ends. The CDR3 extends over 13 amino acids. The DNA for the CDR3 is TGTGCCAGCACCAGGGGGAGGCAAGAGACCCAGTACTTC. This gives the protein CASTRGRQETQYF.

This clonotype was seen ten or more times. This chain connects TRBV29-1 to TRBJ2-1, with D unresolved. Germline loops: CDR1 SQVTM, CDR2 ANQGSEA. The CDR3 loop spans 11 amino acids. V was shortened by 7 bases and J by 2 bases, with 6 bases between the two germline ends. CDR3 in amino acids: CSAQPYNEQFF. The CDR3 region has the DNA TGCAGCGCCCAGCCCTACAATGAGCAGTTCTTC.

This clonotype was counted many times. In nucleotides, the CDR3 is TGTGCCAGCTCACTGTGGGGCGGCACAGATACGCAGTATTTT. Translation gives CASSLWGGTDTQYF. This chain uses TRBV18 with TRBJ2-3; D is possibly TRBD1 (5 bases). Trimming removed 4 bases from V and 1 base from J, with 9 bases in between. The length of the CDR3 is 14 residues. From germline, CDR1 is KGHSH and CDR2 LQKENI.

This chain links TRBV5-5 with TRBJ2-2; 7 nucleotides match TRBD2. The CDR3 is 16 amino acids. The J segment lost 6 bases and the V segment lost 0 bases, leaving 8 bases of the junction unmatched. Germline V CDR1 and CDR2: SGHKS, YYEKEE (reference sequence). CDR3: CASSLAAGAYSGELFF. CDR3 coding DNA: TGTGCCAGCAGCTTGGCTGCGGGAGCTTATTCCGGGGAGCTGTTTTTT.

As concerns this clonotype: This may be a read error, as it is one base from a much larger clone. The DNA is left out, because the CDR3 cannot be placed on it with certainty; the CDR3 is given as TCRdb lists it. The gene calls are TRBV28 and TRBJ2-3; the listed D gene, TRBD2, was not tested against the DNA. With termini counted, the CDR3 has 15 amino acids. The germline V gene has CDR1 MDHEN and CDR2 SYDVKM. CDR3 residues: CASSLFWRGGDTQYF.

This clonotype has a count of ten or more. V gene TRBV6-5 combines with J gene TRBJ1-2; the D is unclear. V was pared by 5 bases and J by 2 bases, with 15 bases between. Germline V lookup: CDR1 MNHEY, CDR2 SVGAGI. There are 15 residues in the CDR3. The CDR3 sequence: CASSPYTGSNYGYTF. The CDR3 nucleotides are TGTGCCAGCAGTCCCTACACGGGGTCGAACTATGGCTACACCTTC.

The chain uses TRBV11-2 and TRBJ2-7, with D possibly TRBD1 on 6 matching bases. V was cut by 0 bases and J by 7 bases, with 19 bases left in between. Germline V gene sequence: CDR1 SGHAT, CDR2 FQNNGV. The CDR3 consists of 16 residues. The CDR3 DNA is TGTGCCAGCAGCTTAGAGCCCAGGGGAACCTACAATGAGCAGTACTTC. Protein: CASSLEPRGTYNEQYF.

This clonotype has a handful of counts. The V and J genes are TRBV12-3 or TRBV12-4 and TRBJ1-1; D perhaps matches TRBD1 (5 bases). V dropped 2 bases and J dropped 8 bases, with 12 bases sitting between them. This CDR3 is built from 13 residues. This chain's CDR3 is CASSLPGNWEAFF. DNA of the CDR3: TGTGCCAGCAGTTTACCAGGGAACTGGGAAGCTTTCTTT.

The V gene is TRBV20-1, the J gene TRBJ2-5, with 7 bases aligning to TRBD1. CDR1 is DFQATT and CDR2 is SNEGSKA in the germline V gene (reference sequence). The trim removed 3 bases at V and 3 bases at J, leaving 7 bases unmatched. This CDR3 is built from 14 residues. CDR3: CSASPRGTKETQYF. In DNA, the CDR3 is TGCAGTGCTAGTCCCAGGGGGACAAAAGAGACCCAGTACTTC.

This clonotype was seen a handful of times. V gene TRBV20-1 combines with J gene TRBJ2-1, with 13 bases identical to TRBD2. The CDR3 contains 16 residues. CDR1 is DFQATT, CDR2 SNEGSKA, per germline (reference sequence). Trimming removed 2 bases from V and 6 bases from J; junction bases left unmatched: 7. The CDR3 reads CSARRTGTSGINEQFF. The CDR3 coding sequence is TGCAGTGCTAGACGGACCGGGACTAGCGGGATCAATGAGCAGTTCTTC.